These 17 T cell receptor beta chains share one sample of origin, sequenced in a study of blood T cells in healthy people across ages. Combining a sample-barcoded 5' primer with a J-beta primer mix, a second PCR ran for roughly 6 to 12 cycles. Using its own MiXCR run on the 5' RACE reads, TCRdb lists one record per CDR3 protein. This sample has 1.5 million to 2 million distinct CDR3 sequences, with 34% found just once. The sequenced material came from blood. Receptor source: a woman aged 25-40 years in good health.

The J gene is TRBJ2-7, the V gene TRBV2, with TRBD2 matching 8 bases. The J call may be faulty, since TRBJ2-5 better matches the DNA end. The V gene's germline CDR1 is SNHLY and CDR2 FYNNEI. This CDR3 contains 14 residues. The CDR3 is CASGSGSGVETQYF. CDR3 nucleotides: TGTGCCAGCGGGAGCGGGAGCGGCGTGGAGACCCAGTACTTC.

This clonotype was counted many times. The chain couples TRBV27 to TRBJ2-5, with 10 nucleotides matching TRBD2. Germline values: CDR1 MNHEY, CDR2 SMNVEV (reference sequence). V shed 2 bases and J 4 bases; nucleotides not matched to a gene: 4. The CDR3 is made up of 15 amino acids. DNA for the CDR3: TGTGCCAGCAGTTTACTAGCGGGAGTCAGAGAGACCCAGTACTTC. Translating gives CASSLLAGVRETQYF.

The gene calls are TRBV4-1 and TRBJ2-7; 11 bases match TRBD1. The CDR3 extends over 15 amino acids. Germline values: CDR1 MGHRA, CDR2 YSYEKL. With V trimmed by 5 bases and J by 6 bases, 9 bases remained unmatched. In nucleotides, the CDR3 is TGCGCCAGCAGCTCGGGACAGGGGGTACTCGGCGAGCAGTACTTC. Translated: CASSSGQGVLGEQYF.

The chain uses TRBV28 and TRBJ1-2; 8 bases agree with TRBD1. CDR1 and CDR2 from the germline V gene are MDHEN and SYDVKM. CDR3 size: 15 residues. V was pared by 5 bases and J by 0 bases, with 5 bases of the junction left unmatched. The chain's CDR3 is CASSPGQGPNYGYTF. The CDR3 bases are TGTGCCAGCAGTCCCGGACAGGGACCTAACTATGGCTACACCTTC.

As regards this clonotype: Sequence at one end of the junction differs from germline and may be a read error. This chain links TRBV18 with TRBJ2-3; D could derive from TRBD1 or TRBD2 (5 bases each). The CDR3 extends over 15 amino acids. Germline V lookup: CDR1 KGHSH, CDR2 LQKENI. The CDR3 reads CAGSPGSHFTDTQYF. As DNA, the CDR3 is TGTGCCGGCTCACCAGGGAGCCATTTCACAGATACGCAGTATTTT.

About this clonotype: This may come from a read error, since a much larger clone is one base off. This chain joins TRBV5-1 and TRBJ1-5; D remains ambiguous. Looked up from germline, CDR1 is SGHRS and CDR2 is YFSETQ. The CDR3 runs 15 residues. The CDR3, as DNA: TGCGCCAGCAGCACGGGCCAGGAAAGCAGTCAGCCCCAGCATTTT. The encoded protein is CASSTGQESSQPQHF.

This clonotype has only one observation. The chain links TRBV12-3 or TRBV12-4 to TRBJ2-3; 7 bases agree with TRBD2. V lost 7 bases to trimming and J lost 4 bases; unmatched junction nucleotides: 11. The CDR3 has 15 amino acids. The CDR3 region is CASIRAGVGPDTQYF. DNA for the CDR3: TGTGCCAGCATTCGCGCGGGAGTCGGTCCAGATACGCAGTATTTT.

The rearrangement joins TRBV2 to TRBJ2-1; weak D call: TRBD2 (5 bases). CDR1 SNHLY and CDR2 FYNNEI come from the germline V gene. This CDR3 comprises 15 residues. The V end lost 5 bases, the J end lost 5 bases, and 16 bases lay between the germline ends. The CDR3 region is CASSQTTHGNNEQFF. DNA of the CDR3: TGTGCCAGCAGTCAGACTACTCATGGGAACAATGAGCAGTTCTTC. Combining the CDR3 with reference TRBV2 and TRBJ2-1 gives the whole variable domain EPEVTQTPSHQVTQMGQEVILRCVPISNHLYFYWYRQILGQKVEFLVSFYNNEISEKSEIFDDQFSVERPDGSNFTLKIRSTKLEDSAMYFCASSQTTHGNNEQFFGPGTRLTVL.

This clonotype has only a few counts. The chain has TRBV28 and TRBJ2-5; 9 bases align to TRBD1. Looked up from germline, CDR1 is MDHEN and CDR2 is SYDVKM. CDR3 length: 14 residues. After removal of 4 bases from V and 3 bases from J, the junction contained 3 bases not matched to a gene. The CDR3, as DNA: TGTGCCAGCAGTTCACAGGGGGCGGAAGAGACCCAGTACTTC. This encodes CASSSQGAEETQYF.

Comment on this clonotype: The junction departs from the called germline gene at one end, perhaps through a read error. This rearrangement joins TRBV7-2 to TRBJ2-1; 8 bases are shared with TRBD2. The CDR3 is 15 amino acids. Germline V gives CDR1 SGHTA, CDR2 FQGNSA. CDR3 amino acids: CATSLSGSEYNEQFF. The CDR3 DNA reads TGTGCCACCAGCTTGAGCGGGAGTGAGTACAATGAGCAGTTCTTC. Full variable domain (outside the CDR3, taken from reference TRBV7-2 and TRBJ2-1): GAGVSQSPSNKVTEKGKDVELRCDPISGHTALYWYRQSLGQGLEFLIYFQGNSAPDKSGLPSDRFSAERTGGSVSTLTIQRTQQEDSAVYLCATSLSGSEYNEQFFGPGTRLTVL.

The chain uses TRBV6-2 or TRBV6-3 and TRBJ2-7; D might be TRBD1 or TRBD2, each matching 6 bases. The germline V and J ends were trimmed by 2 bases and 3 bases, with 8 bases remaining between them. This CDR3 has 13 residues. Germline V CDR1 and CDR2: MNHEY, SVGEGT. DNA for the CDR3: TGTGCCAGCAGTTACGGGGGGCACTACGAGCAGTACTTC. Amino acids: CASSYGGHYEQYF.

The chain combines TRBV20-1 with TRBJ1-6, with 7 bases that match TRBD1. This CDR3 region has 12 residues. Germline CDR1 and CDR2: DFQATT and SNEGSKA (reference sequence). J was trimmed by 14 bases and V by 3 bases; bases with no gene match: 7. CDR3 sequence (DNA): TGCAGTGCTAGTGATAAGGGGGCGGCCCTCCACTTT. Translation: CSASDKGAALHF.

This clonotype was seen just once. The genes are TRBV3-1 and TRBJ2-4; a weak D match, TRBD1 (5 bases). The end of the DNA aligns better with TRBJ2-7, so the J call may be wrong. Germline lookup yields CDR1 LGHDT and CDR2 YNNKEL (reference sequence). This CDR3 region has 15 residues. This chain's CDR3 is CASSLDLVGRYEQYF. For the CDR3, the DNA is TGTGCCAGCAGCCTCGACCTAGTGGGGCGCTACGAGCAGTACTTC.

J is TRBJ2-7 and V is TRBV6-1; either TRBD1 or TRBD2 may fit D (5 bases each). V lost 10 bases to trimming and J lost 2 bases, with 15 bases between them. The CDR3 runs to 13 residues. Germline values: CDR1 MNHNS, CDR2 SASEGT. The CDR3 reads CAIGTLVPYEQYF. CDR3 DNA sequence: TGTGCCATCGGGACCCTCGTACCCTACGAGCAGTACTTC.

The chain is built from TRBV5-6 and TRBJ1-6; perhaps TRBD1 as D (5 bases). The length of the CDR3 is 15 residues. Germline V gene data show CDR1 as SGHDT and CDR2 as YYEEEE. V was cut by 2 bases and J by 4 bases, with 10 bases left in between. CDR3 DNA sequence: TGTGCCAGCAGCTTATCGGGGCCATATAATTCACCCCTCCACTTT. Translated: CASSLSGPYNSPLHF.

This clonotype has more than one count but fewer than ten. The chain has TRBV19 and TRBJ2-1; 8 bases are shared with TRBD1. V lost 4 bases to trimming and J lost 9 bases; unmatched junction nucleotides: 11. This CDR3 has 15 residues. CDR1 and CDR2 (germline): LNHDA, SQIVND (reference sequence). In DNA, the CDR3 is TGTGCCAGTAGTACCCAGACAGGGGCGTATGGTGAGCAGTTCTTC. Translated, it gives CASSTQTGAYGEQFF.

This clonotype was counted ten times or more. V gene TRBV4-1 combines with J gene TRBJ2-1; 8 positions match TRBD2. CDR1 MGHRA and CDR2 YSYEKL come from the germline V gene. The CDR3 contains 15 residues. Unmatched junction bases numbered 8, after V lost 4 bases and J lost 6 bases. DNA for the CDR3: TGCGCCAGCAGCCGAGTTGTAGCGGGGTTCAATGAGCAGTTCTTC. This sequence encodes CASSRVVAGFNEQFF.